The 30 T cell receptor beta chains below were found in one sample sequenced in a study of blood T cell repertoires in COVID-19. Profiled with immunoSEQ multiplex PCR; TCRdb holds only in-frame clones, not every one. Of fewer than 250,000 clones in the sample, about 80% were seen once. The sample taken for sequencing was PBMCs or T cells enriched from blood (not recorded which). These receptors were collected from a woman aged 45-60 years who had been exposed to COVID-19.

The chain recombines TRBV10-3 with TRBJ2-3; the D gene is possibly TRBD2 (6 bases). Germline V gene lookup returns CDR1 ENHRY and CDR2 SYGVKD. The CDR3 is 13 residues long. The ends were cut back, 1 base at V and 9 bases at J, with 11 bases in the middle. DNA of the CDR3: TGTGCCATCAGTGAGTACGGGGAGGAAACGCAGTATTTT. Residues: CAISEYGEETQYF.

This clone was counted a few times. The chain joins TRBV4-2 to TRBJ1-4; 7 positions agree with TRBD1. The CDR3 covers 15 residues. The trim removed 2 bases at V and 8 bases at J, leaving 8 bases unmatched. Germline values: CDR1 LGHNA, CDR2 YNFKEQ. CDR3 bases: TGTGCCAGCAGCCAACCCGGCGACAGGGCCGAAAAACTGTTTTTT. This encodes CASSQPGDRAEKLFF.

The chain recombines TRBV5-6 with TRBJ2-5; the match to TRBD1 covers 11 bases. The germline V gene encodes CDR1 SGHDT and CDR2 YYEEEE. The CDR3 is 15 residues long. J gave up 4 bases and V 3 bases, and 5 bases lay outside the gene matches. The CDR3 loop reads CASSSGQGGLETQYF. CDR3 nucleotide sequence: TGTGCCAGCAGCTCGGGACAGGGGGGATTAGAGACCCAGTACTTC. The full variable domain, completed using reference TRBV5-6 and TRBJ2-5, is DAGVTQSPTHLIKTRGQQVTLRCSPKSGHDTVSWYQQALGQGPQFIFQYYEEEERQRGNFPDRFSGHQFPNYSSELNVNALLLGDSALYLCASSSGQGGLETQYFGPGTRLLVL.

This chain uses TRBV7-6 with TRBJ2-1, with 9 bases that match TRBD2. With V trimmed by 7 bases and J by 5 bases, 6 bases remained unmatched. CDR1 SGHVS and CDR2 FNYEAQ come from the germline V gene. The CDR3 has 14 residues. DNA for the CDR3: TGTGCCAGCAACGGCGGGGGGGCCCACAATGAGCAGTTCTTC. This encodes CASNGGGAHNEQFF.

The chain uses TRBV25-1 and TRBJ2-3, with D perhaps TRBD1 (5 bases). Germline V gene data show CDR1 as MGHDK and CDR2 as SYGVNS. Trimming removed 7 bases from V and 3 bases from J, with 11 bases in between. CDR3 size: 13 residues. The CDR3 coding sequence is TGTGCCAGCAAGGGGCAGACTACAGATACGCAGTATTTT. Its translation: CASKGQTTDTQYF.

The chain links TRBV3-1 (or the pseudogene TRBV3-2) to TRBJ2-3, with TRBD2 matching over 15 bases. With V trimmed by 4 bases and J by 2 bases, 7 bases remained unmatched. Germline lookup yields CDR1 LGHDT and CDR2 YNNKEL (reference sequence). This CDR3 comprises 18 residues. CDR3 loop: CASSPPGLAGGATDTQYF. CDR3 sequence (DNA): TGTGCCAGCAGCCCACCGGGACTAGCGGGGGGAGCCACAGATACGCAGTATTTT.

The chain has TRBV9 and TRBJ1-3, with a weak D call TRBD1 (5 bases). The CDR3 totals 18 residues. The germline CDR1 and CDR2 sequences are SGDLS and YYNGEE. Trimming cost V 2 bases and J 0 bases, with 18 bases left between them. CDR3 sequence reads: CASSVDLGGGSSGNTIYF. The CDR3 bases are TGTGCCAGCAGCGTGGACCTTGGGGGAGGGAGCTCTGGAAACACCATATATTTT.

This chain joins TRBV11-2 and TRBJ1-1; the D gene is possibly TRBD1 (5 bases). Trimming removed 6 bases from V and 1 base from J, with 9 bases in between. This CDR3 comprises 13 residues. Germline CDR1 is SGHAT and CDR2 is FQNNGV. The CDR3 loop reads CASSHDRNTEAFF. The CDR3 DNA reads as TGTGCCAGCAGTCATGACAGGAACACTGAAGCTTTCTTT. Based on the CDR3 plus reference TRBV11-2 and TRBJ1-1, the full variable domain is EAGVAQSPRYKIIEKRQSVAFWCNPISGHATLYWYQQILGQGPKLLIQFQNNGVVDDSQLPKDRFSAERLKGVDSTLKIQPAKLEDSAVYLCASSHDRNTEAFFGQGTRLTVV.

This sequence joins TRBV7-2 and TRBJ1-2; TRBD1 matches at 8 bases. Losses at the gene ends were 5 bases for V and 5 bases for J; bases not matched to a gene: 4. There are 13 residues in the CDR3. Germline CDR1 SGHTA, CDR2 FQGNSA. CDR3 sequence: CASSLGQGYGYTF. CDR3 nucleotides: TGTGCCAGCAGCCTAGGACAGGGATATGGCTACACCTTC.

The CDR3 loop reads CASSPALSGVVSNQPQHF. DNA of the CDR3: TGTGCCAGCAGTCCCGCCCTGTCAGGGGTGGTGAGCAATCAGCCCCAGCATTTT. This sequence joins TRBV6-2 or TRBV6-3 and TRBJ1-5; perhaps TRBD1 as D (6 bases). V lost 5 bases to trimming and J lost 1 base, with 21 bases between them. This CDR3 has 18 amino acids. Looked up from germline, CDR1 is MNHEY and CDR2 is SVGEGT.

This clone turned up a few times. The chain is built from TRBV12-3 or TRBV12-4 and TRBJ2-7, with 7 nucleotides matching TRBD1. V lost 3 bases and J lost 5; bases outside the gene matches: 4. This CDR3 spans 13 amino acids. The CDR3 region is CASSFVQGDEQYF. The CDR3 region has the DNA TGTGCCAGCAGTTTCGTGCAGGGGGACGAGCAGTACTTC.

This chain uses TRBV5-4 with TRBJ2-3, with TRBD2 matching over 15 bases. In germline, CDR1 is SGHNT, CDR2 YYREEE (reference sequence). V trimming: 7 bases; J trimming: 0 bases; junction bases outside the gene matches: 12. CDR3 size: 19 residues. The DNA of the CDR3 is TGTGCCAGCGGAAGGGTCGGACTAGCGGGGGGGACTAGCACAGATACGCAGTATTTT. Amino acids: CASGRVGLAGGTSTDTQYF.

The chain carries TRBV30 and TRBJ1-6; maybe TRBD1 (6 bases). CDR1 GTSNPN and CDR2 SVGIG come from the germline V gene (reference sequence). V lost 1 base and J lost 8, with 12 bases in between. The CDR3 has 14 residues. The DNA for the CDR3 is TGTGCCTGGAGTGCCACAGGGTACCATTCACCCCTCCACTTT. This translates into CAWSATGYHSPLHF. The whole variable domain, filled in from reference TRBV30 and TRBJ1-6, reads SQTIHQWPATLVQPVGSPLSLECTVEGTSNPNLYWYRQAAGRGLQLLFYSVGIGQISSEVPQNLSASRPQDRQFILSSKKLLLSDSGFYLCAWSATGYHSPLHFGNGTRLTVT.

The rearrangement joins TRBV7-2 to TRBJ2-7; 9 bases are shared with TRBD2. CDR1 and CDR2 (germline): SGHTA, FQGNSA. The CDR3 loop spans 16 amino acids. J gave up 1 base and V 5 bases, and 9 bases lay outside the gene matches. The CDR3, as DNA: TGTGCCAGCAGCCCAGATGGCGGGGGGGTATCCTACGAGCAGTACTTC. It codes for CASSPDGGGVSYEQYF.

The chain joins TRBV11-2 to TRBJ2-1; TRBD1 agrees at 9 bases. The germline V gene has CDR1 SGHAT and CDR2 FQNNGV. This CDR3 has 15 residues. V was pared by 5 bases and J by 8 bases, with 10 bases of the junction left unmatched. CDR3 in DNA: TGTGCCAGCAGCCGCAGGACAGGGGCAACCGATGAGCAGTTCTTC. This sequence encodes CASSRRTGATDEQFF. The full variable domain, completed using reference TRBV11-2 and TRBJ2-1, is EAGVAQSPRYKIIEKRQSVAFWCNPISGHATLYWYQQILGQGPKLLIQFQNNGVVDDSQLPKDRFSAERLKGVDSTLKIQPAKLEDSAVYLCASSRRTGATDEQFFGPGTRLTVL.

The V gene is TRBV5-6, the J gene TRBJ1-3; D is unclear. The CDR3 extends over 13 amino acids. Trimming pared 2 bases from V and 4 bases from J, leaving 7 bases between. CDR1 is SGHDT and CDR2 is YYEEEE in the germline V gene. CDR3 residues: CASSFSGGNTIYF. The CDR3 coding sequence is TGTGCCAGCAGCTTTAGCGGGGGAAACACCATATATTTT.

V gene TRBV2 combines with J gene TRBJ2-3; TRBD1 matches at 8 bases. Germline lookup yields CDR1 SNHLY and CDR2 FYNNEI. The CDR3 spans 14 residues. With V trimmed by 4 bases and J by 3 bases, 3 bases remained unmatched. This chain's CDR3 is CASSGTGRTDTQYF. The CDR3 DNA reads TGTGCCAGCAGTGGGACAGGGAGGACAGATACGCAGTATTTT.

The V call is TRBV5-4, the J call TRBJ2-4; tentatively, D is TRBD1 (6 bases). CDR1 SGHNT and CDR2 YYREEE come from the germline V gene (reference sequence). V lost 4 bases, J lost 8 bases, and 22 bases lay in between. The CDR3 is made up of 16 amino acids. DNA of the CDR3: TGTGCCAGCAGCCAACAGGGTTCTCTAGGTGTAGACATTCAGTACTTC. Its protein product is CASSQQGSLGVDIQYF.

The chain carries TRBV19 and TRBJ1-1; the D gene is possibly TRBD1 (6 bases). This CDR3 region has 12 residues. Germline values: CDR1 LNHDA, CDR2 SQIVND (reference sequence). Deletions cut 9 bases from V and 5 bases from J, with 13 bases between. The CDR3 here is CASRGPRTEAFF. In DNA, the CDR3 is TGTGCCAGCAGGGGCCCTCGGACTGAAGCTTTCTTT.

The J gene is TRBJ1-1, the V gene TRBV12-3 or TRBV12-4; no clear D. The V end was cut by 6 bases, the J end by 2 bases, with 4 bases between. This CDR3 comprises 11 residues. CDR3 sequence reads: CASRYNTEAFF. CDR3 coding DNA: TGTGCCAGCAGGTATAACACTGAAGCTTTCTTT.

The chain links TRBV7-3 to TRBJ1-2, with D perhaps TRBD1 (6 bases). The length of the CDR3 is 12 residues. V was clipped by 3 bases and J by 10 bases, with 12 bases between them. The germline V gene has CDR1 SGHTA and CDR2 FQGTGA. CDR3 bases: TGTGCCAGCAGCTTCACAGGGACCAACTACACCTTC. Translation: CASSFTGTNYTF.

The J gene is TRBJ1-2, the V gene TRBV9, with D tentatively TRBD1 (6 bases). The germline CDR1 and CDR2 sequences are SGDLS and YYNGEE. The CDR3 length is 14 residues. Trimming pared 3 bases from V and 2 bases from J, leaving 11 bases between. The CDR3 DNA sequence: TGTGCCAGCAGCGATACAGGGAAGAACTATGGCTACACCTTC. This gives the protein CASSDTGKNYGYTF.

The gene calls are TRBV6-5 and TRBJ2-3; the match to TRBD1 covers 9 bases. This CDR3 has 13 residues. V lost 6 bases to trimming and J lost 3 bases; unmatched junction nucleotides: 1. The germline gives CDR1 MNHEY, CDR2 SVGAGI. This CDR3 reads CASSGTGTDTQYF. As DNA, the CDR3 is TGTGCCAGCAGCGGGACAGGGACAGATACGCAGTATTTT.

The chain joins TRBV12-3 or TRBV12-4 to TRBJ1-2; the match to TRBD1 covers 7 bases. Trimming at V came to 5 bases and at J to 4 bases, leaving 4 bases not matched to a gene. The CDR3 sequence is 13 residues long. The CDR3 is CASSGTAFYGYTF. CDR3 DNA sequence: TGTGCCAGCAGTGGGACAGCCTTCTATGGCTACACCTTC.

V usage is TRBV29-1 and J usage is TRBJ1-2; D gene unclear. This CDR3 comprises 11 residues. The germline V and J ends were trimmed by 7 bases and 6 bases, with 12 bases remaining between them. CDR1 and CDR2 (germline): SQVTM, ANQGSEA. In DNA form, the CDR3 reads TGCAGCGCTTCCCGGGTAGATGGCTACACCTTC. Translation: CSASRVDGYTF.

The chain employs TRBV7-8 and TRBJ1-1, with TRBD1 identical over 11 bases. CDR3 length: 18 amino acids. CDR1 is SGHVS, CDR2 FQNEAQ, per germline. Trimming cost V 4 bases and J 8 bases; bases outside gene matches: 18. CDR3 loop: CASSSFIVDRGREREAFF. CDR3 nucleotide sequence: TGTGCCAGCAGCTCTTTCATTGTGGACAGGGGGCGGGAAAGGGAAGCTTTCTTT.

This clone was seen a few times. The V gene is TRBV9, the J gene TRBJ2-2, with TRBD1 as a possible D gene (6 bases). Trimming took 0 bases from V and 5 from J, leaving 11 bases between them. Germline lookup yields CDR1 SGDLS and CDR2 YYNGEE. This CDR3 has 15 residues. This CDR3 is CASSVGSGATGELFF. As DNA, the CDR3 is TGTGCCAGCAGCGTAGGGTCAGGGGCTACCGGGGAGCTGTTTTTT.

This chain joins TRBV28 and TRBJ1-2; TRBD1 might be the D (5 bases). This CDR3 is 12 amino acids long. V lost 7 bases and J lost 6, with 12 bases in between. Germline loops: CDR1 MDHEN, CDR2 SYDVKM. In DNA form, the CDR3 reads TGTGCCAGCAATCAGGGAAAGCATGGCTACACCTTC. It translates to CASNQGKHGYTF.

This CDR3 is CASSLRGGYTF. CDR3 in DNA: TGTGCCAGCAGTCTAAGGGGCGGCTACACCTTC. The chain uses TRBV6-2 or TRBV6-3 and TRBJ1-2, with D tentatively TRBD1 (5 bases). In germline, CDR1 is MNHEY, CDR2 SVGEGT. Trimming cost V 5 bases and J 8 bases, with 9 bases left between them. The CDR3 is 11 residues long.

V gene TRBV6-5 combines with J gene TRBJ1-1; 7 nucleotides align to TRBD1. This CDR3 has 13 residues. Germline V CDR1 and CDR2: MNHEY, SVGAGI. With 4 bases clipped from V and 3 bases from J, the junction kept 2 bases outside the gene matches. In DNA, the CDR3 is TGTGCCAGCAGTTCCGGGACAGACACTGAAGCTTTCTTT. Translating it yields CASSSGTDTEAFF.